Below, 15 T cell receptor beta chains from the same sample are listed, as sequenced in a study of breast tumors, draining lymph nodes, adjacent tissues (TCRdb year 2016). The library was made by multiplex PCR. The sequencer was an Illumina HiSeq 2000. TCRdb passed the public sequencing reads through fastp at Q25 and MiXCR, retaining productive beta sequences. Merged by CDR3 protein, the rows form single entries marked with the most common genes and DNA. Here the sample has under 250,000 distinct CDR3 sequences; about 30% occur a single time. The ten largest clones take up 1.4% of the sample. The lymph node samples were taken from the axillary draining lymph nodes of breast cancer patients. The specimen sequenced was axillary lymph node tissue. These receptor sequences come from a female donor with breast cancer. Some clones in this sample may be carry-over from other donors' samples.

The V and J genes are TRBV29-1 and TRBJ2-3, with 12 bases identical to TRBD2. The CDR3 consists of 13 residues. Germline V gene sequence: CDR1 SQVTM, CDR2 ANQGSEA. The CDR3 here is CTGTSGWMDTQYF. The CDR3 nucleotides are TGCACCGGGACTAGCGGGTGGATGGATACGCAGTATTTT.

There are many counts of this clonotype. The chain uses TRBV6-6 and TRBJ1-2; 8 nucleotides agree with TRBD1. This CDR3 has 15 amino acids. After removal of 6 bases from V and 0 bases from J, the junction contained 6 bases not matched to a gene. Germline CDR1 is MNHNY and CDR2 is SVGAGI (reference sequence). This chain's CDR3 is CASSSGGSTNYGYTF. In DNA, the CDR3 is TGTGCCAGCAGCTCAGGGGGCTCAACTAACTATGGCTACACCTTC.

The rearrangement joins TRBV11-2 to TRBJ2-1; D is perhaps TRBD2 (5 bases). CDR1 and CDR2 (germline): SGHAT, FQNNGV. The CDR3 is 11 amino acids. For the CDR3, the DNA is TGTGCTAGCGTAGGGAGAAATGAGCAGTTCTTC. Its translation: CASVGRNEQFF.

The rearrangement joins TRBV7-9 to TRBJ2-7; 7 bases are a match to TRBD1. V dropped 0 bases and J dropped 2; count of bases not matched to a gene: 4. CDR1 SEHNR and CDR2 FQNEAQ come from the germline V gene (reference sequence). The CDR3 is 15 amino acids. CDR3 region: CASSLAGGSTYEQYF. In nucleotides, the CDR3 is TGTGCCAGCAGCTTAGCAGGGGGCTCCACCTACGAGCAGTACTTC.

This clonotype was seen at least ten times. The chain couples TRBV9 to TRBJ2-1, with 8 nucleotides matching TRBD2. The CDR3 consists of 16 residues. The V gene's germline CDR1 is SGDLS and CDR2 YYNGEE. The J segment lost 4 bases and the V segment lost 4 bases, leaving 10 bases of the junction unmatched. In DNA, the CDR3 is TGTGCCAGCAGCCCCCCGGGAACTAGCGGTTACAATGAGCAGTTCTTC. Its protein product is CASSPPGTSGYNEQFF.

This clonotype has a handful of counts. A much larger clone differs by one base, so this may be a read error. The conserved final phenylalanine or tryptophan is absent from the CDR3, which likely points to a read error. This rearrangement joins TRBV19 to TRBJ2-1; TRBD2 agrees at 9 bases. In germline, CDR1 is LNHDA, CDR2 SQIVND (reference sequence). The CDR3 has 16 residues. With 5 bases clipped from V and 1 base from J, the junction kept 6 bases outside the gene matches. Written as DNA, the CDR3 is TGTGCCAGTAGTCCCCTAGCGGGATTGTCCTACAATGAGCAGTTCTCC. It specifies CASSPLAGLSYNEQFS.

Comment on this clonotype: A junction boundary mismatches the germline segment, possibly from a read error. The chain employs TRBV4-3 and TRBJ2-5, with a tentative D call TRBD2 (5 bases). The length of the CDR3 is 13 residues. Germline V gene data show CDR1 as LGHNA and CDR2 as YSLEER. In DNA form, the CDR3 reads TGCGCCAGCAGCCATGTAATGGGAGAGACCCAGCACTTC. As protein: CASSHVMGETQHF.

The rearrangement links TRBV27 to TRBJ2-3; 8 nucleotides line up with TRBD2. The CDR3 is 13 residues long. The germline V gene has CDR1 MNHEY and CDR2 SMNVEV (reference sequence). CDR3 sequence: CVRGGSGPGTQYF. In DNA, the CDR3 is TGTGTCCGGGGGGGCTCGGGACCCGGTACGCAGTATTTT.

The table lists this clonotype with many counts. The CDR3 loop is CSVEGGDYEQYF. The DNA of the CDR3 is TGCAGCGTTGAAGGAGGGGACTACGAGCAGTACTTC. The rearrangement uses TRBV29-1 and TRBJ2-7, with D possibly being TRBD1 or TRBD2 (5 bases each). The V end was cut by 1 base, the J end by 3 bases, with 7 bases between. The CDR3 runs 12 residues. Germline values: CDR1 SQVTM, CDR2 ANQGSEA.

The V gene is TRBV27, the J gene TRBJ2-3, with 11 bases identical to TRBD2. J gave up 4 bases and V 3 bases, and 3 bases lay outside the gene matches. The CDR3 is made up of 15 amino acids. The germline V gene has CDR1 MNHEY and CDR2 SMNVEV (reference sequence). The DNA of the CDR3 is TGTGCCAGCAGTTTTAGCGGGAGGGCCGCAGATACGCAGTATTTT. Its translation: CASSFSGRAADTQYF.

This chain connects TRBV7-3 to TRBJ2-3; 9 nucleotides align to TRBD1. Germline loops: CDR1 SGHTA, CDR2 FQGTGA. Unmatched junction bases numbered 8, after V lost 5 bases and J lost 2 bases. The CDR3 runs 16 residues. The CDR3 nucleotides read TGTGCCAGCAGCGCCGGGACAGGGCAAGACACAGATACGCAGTATTTT. Translation gives CASSAGTGQDTDTQYF.

In this sample, this clonotype turned up many times. The chain employs TRBV11-3 and TRBJ2-1; a possible D gene is TRBD1 (5 bases). V lost 5 bases, J lost 6 bases, and 14 bases lay in between. CDR3 length: 14 residues. Germline values: CDR1 SGHNT, CDR2 YENEEA. CDR3: CASSAPTVLNEQFF. The CDR3 region has the DNA TGTGCCAGCAGCGCCCCGACAGTACTCAATGAGCAGTTCTTC.

This clonotype was recorded many times. The CDR3 protein is CASSPLGAGTTYEQYF. DNA of the CDR3: TGTGCCAGCAGCCCCCTTGGAGCGGGGACGACCTACGAGCAGTACTTC. V and J are TRBV9 and TRBJ2-7; 7 nucleotides align to TRBD2. CDR3 size: 16 residues. Germline-derived CDR1 and CDR2 are SGDLS and YYNGEE. With V trimmed by 4 bases and J by 2 bases, 12 bases remained unmatched.

The sample holds many counts of this clonotype. The rearrangement uses TRBV7-2 and TRBJ2-2, with D unresolved. V was cut by 3 bases and J by 0 bases, with 8 bases left in between. The CDR3 runs 15 residues. Germline values: CDR1 SGHTA, CDR2 FQGNSA. The CDR3 DNA sequence: TGTGCCAGCAGCTTGCAACTAACGAACACCGGGGAGCTGTTTTTT. Translated, it gives CASSLQLTNTGELFF.

This clonotype showed up many times. The chain couples TRBV20-1 to TRBJ2-5; 7 nucleotides agree with TRBD2. Losses at the gene ends were 5 bases for V and 2 bases for J; bases not matched to a gene: 5. CDR1 is DFQATT and CDR2 is SNEGSKA in the germline V gene (reference sequence). The CDR3 is 13 amino acids. The CDR3 coding sequence is TGCAGTGCTCGACGGGGGGAGCAAGAGACCCAGTACTTC. The encoded protein is CSARRGEQETQYF.